This passage covers 23 T cell receptor beta chains from one sample sequenced in a study of tumor and adjacent non-tumor tissue in lung cancer. A modified ARM-PCR protocol with three rounds of nested PCR amplified TCRbeta. TCRdb recomputed calls from the multiplex PCR reads with MiXCR, one row per CDR3 protein. The repertoire holds roughly 140,000 distinct CDR3 sequences, with approximately 66% as singletons. RNA was extracted from bulk tissue without any cell sorting. Sequencing was carried out using lung tumor tissue. These receptors were obtained from a man between 60 and 70 years old with small cell lung cancer.

This clonotype was observed at least ten times. The chain links TRBV7-9 to TRBJ2-1, with 10 nucleotides matching TRBD2. V was pared by 3 bases and J by 8 bases, with 7 bases of the junction left unmatched. From germline, CDR1 is SEHNR and CDR2 FQNEAQ (reference sequence). The CDR3 is 15 amino acids. In DNA form, the CDR3 reads TGTGCCAGCAGCTTTAGCGGGAGGAGAATCCATGAGCAGTTCTTC. Translating it yields CASSFSGRRIHEQFF.

Points on this clonotype: This may be a read error, as it is one base from a much larger clone. The chain carries TRBV4-1 and TRBJ2-3; TRBD1 agrees at 10 bases. Germline V CDR1 and CDR2: MGHRA, YSYEKL. This CDR3 is 15 amino acids long. The CDR3: CASIQMGQGSDTQYF. The CDR3 bases are TGCGCCAGCATCCAAATGGGACAGGGGTCAGATACGCAGTATTTT.

This clonotype appeared a single time. V gene TRBV11-2 combines with J gene TRBJ1-4, with TRBD1 matching 9 bases. Germline lookup yields CDR1 SGHAT and CDR2 FQNNGV. The CDR3 spans 15 residues. CDR3 in amino acids: CAGSSGTGRNEKLFF. DNA of the CDR3: TGTGCTGGCAGCTCGGGGACAGGGAGAAATGAAAAACTGTTTTTT.

About this clonotype itself: Compared with germline, one end of the junction differs, possibly owing to a read error. V gene TRBV20-1 combines with J gene TRBJ2-3; 14 nucleotides match TRBD2. CDR3 length equals 16 residues. Germline CDR1 is DFQATT and CDR2 is SNEGSKA (reference sequence). The CDR3 is CSATPGLAGERNTQCF. The CDR3 DNA sequence: TGCAGTGCCACACCGGGACTAGCGGGGGAACGGAATACGCAGTGTTTT.

Comment on this clonotype: One junction end disagrees with the germline gene, perhaps due to a read error. The genes are TRBV6-1 and TRBJ2-5; the match to TRBD2 covers 9 bases. CDR3 size: 15 residues. Germline-derived CDR1 and CDR2 are MNHNS and SASEGT. Written as DNA, the CDR3 is TGTGCCAACAGTGAAGCGCGGTGGCGGGAGGGGACCCAGTACTTC. Protein: CANSEARWREGTQYF.

This clonotype was observed once. Compared with germline, one end of the junction differs, possibly owing to a read error. The CDR3 is CASREWMAGSNYDYTF. In DNA form, the CDR3 reads TGTGCCAGCAGAGAGTGGATGGCGGGTTCTAACTATGACTACACCTTC. The rearrangement links TRBV6-5 to TRBJ1-2; no reliable D call. This CDR3 region has 16 residues. The germline V gene has CDR1 MNHEY and CDR2 SVGAGI.

The chain joins TRBV6-1 to TRBJ2-1, with D unresolved. Trimming removed 5 bases at V and 7 bases at J, with 6 bases between. This CDR3 comprises 11 residues. Germline CDR1 MNHNS, CDR2 SASEGT. The CDR3 sequence is CASSRANEQFF. The CDR3 DNA sequence: TGTGCCAGCAGTAGGGCTAATGAGCAGTTCTTC.

Comment on this clonotype: One junction end disagrees with the germline gene, perhaps due to a read error. The V call is TRBV20-1, the J call TRBJ2-5; 11 bases agree with TRBD2. The germline V gene has CDR1 DFQATT and CDR2 SNEGSKA (reference sequence). The CDR3 contains 15 residues. CDR3 sequence reads: CNALTSGMRSETQYF. The CDR3 coding sequence is TGCAATGCTTTGACTAGCGGGATGAGGTCGGAGACCCAGTACTTC.

The chain has TRBV20-1 and TRBJ2-3, with D perhaps matching TRBD1 (5 bases). Between the trimmed V and J ends, which lost 5 bases and 1 base, there was a span of 13 bases. The germline V gene has CDR1 DFQATT and CDR2 SNEGSKA (reference sequence). The CDR3 is 14 residues long. DNA of the CDR3: TGCAGTGCTTTAGGGGTCTCCCGCACAGATACGCAGTATTTT. Translated, it gives CSALGVSRTDTQYF.

In this sample, this clonotype turned up many times. The rearrangement joins TRBV20-1 to TRBJ1-1; D gene unclear. Germline-derived CDR1 and CDR2 are DFQATT and SNEGSKA (reference sequence). The CDR3 sequence is 11 residues long. The CDR3 region has the DNA TGCACCCCCGGCAGCGGGGTTGAAGCTTTCTTT. The encoded protein is CTPGSGVEAFF.

This clonotype was observed a handful of times. A read error may be the cause here, since a much bigger clone is one base away. Here the CDR3 DNA reads TGCAGTGCCATTAACGGGAGGGCCTACGAGCAGTACTTC. Protein sequence: CSAINGRAYEQYF. The rearrangement joins TRBV20-1 to TRBJ2-7, with TRBD2 matching 8 bases. The CDR3 totals 13 residues. Germline CDR1 is DFQATT and CDR2 is SNEGSKA (reference sequence). Germline trimming cut 6 bases from V and 2 bases from J; bases unmatched to any gene: 6.

Points on this clonotype: The missing conserved phenylalanine or tryptophan at the end of this CDR3 makes a read error likely. The chain recombines TRBV6-2 or TRBV6-3 with TRBJ2-1; D gene unclear. Germline CDR1 and CDR2: MNHEY and SVGEGT. This CDR3 is built from 13 residues. CDR3 sequence (DNA): TGTACCAACAGTACCGGTCCTAACAATGAGCAGTTCTTA. This translates into CTNSTGPNNEQFL.

As regards this clonotype: Since a much larger clone is just one base distant, this may be a read error. This chain links TRBV20-1 with TRBJ2-7; TRBD1 or TRBD2 may be the D gene (6 bases each). This CDR3 is 13 amino acids long. Germline CDR1 is DFQATT and CDR2 is SNEGSKA (reference sequence). The CDR3 sequence: CSADLGGNYQQYF. DNA for the CDR3: TGCAGTGCTGATTTAGGGGGGAACTACCAGCAGTACTTC.

The chain employs TRBV11-3 and TRBJ2-5; D perhaps matches TRBD1 (5 bases). The ends were cut back, 5 bases at V and 7 bases at J, with 14 bases in the middle. CDR1 SGHNT and CDR2 YENEEA come from the germline V gene. The CDR3 length is 13 residues. The CDR3 is CASSLGAAVTQYF. CDR3 coding DNA: TGTGCCAGCAGCCTTGGGGCAGCAGTGACCCAGTACTTC.

The chain recombines TRBV12-3 or TRBV12-4 with TRBJ1-1; D gene uncertain. The CDR3 is 13 residues long. The V and J ends lost 6 bases and 6 bases respectively, with 14 bases between them. The CDR3 protein is CASSLTRAPEAFF. CDR3 bases: TGTGCCAGCAGCCTTACAAGGGCCCCTGAAGCTTTCTTT.

The chain couples TRBV7-2 to TRBJ2-1; tentatively, D is TRBD1 or TRBD2 (5 bases each). Between the trimmed V and J ends, which lost 1 base and 1 base, there was a span of 8 bases. This CDR3 is 15 amino acids long. Germline CDR1 SGHTA, CDR2 FQGNSA. CDR3 loop: CASSLDWGSYNEQFF. DNA of the CDR3: TGTGCCAGCAGCTTAGACTGGGGGTCCTACAATGAGCAGTTCTTC.

The rearrangement joins TRBV28 to TRBJ2-7; D is undetermined. This CDR3 has 13 residues. Germline loops: CDR1 MDHEN, CDR2 SYDVKM. V gave up 9 bases and J gave up 3 bases, with 15 bases separating them. The CDR3 DNA follows: TGTGCCAGAAGCCCCCCTGGGCTCTACGAGCAGTACGTC. This encodes CARSPPGLYEQYV.

The chain employs TRBV20-1 and TRBJ2-1; 8 bases fit TRBD2. Germline lookup yields CDR1 DFQATT and CDR2 SNEGSKA (reference sequence). CDR3 length: 17 residues. Trimming cost V 1 base and J 7 bases; bases outside gene matches: 15. CDR3 nucleotides: TGCAGTGCTAGAGGCCTTTTAACGGGAGGGCCCATAAATGAGCAGTTCTTC. Translation gives CSARGLLTGGPINEQFF.

This sequence joins TRBV11-2 and TRBJ2-1; D unresolved. Germline V gene data show CDR1 as SGHAT and CDR2 as FQNNGV. This CDR3 has 12 amino acids. The DNA for the CDR3 is TGTACCGGCAGGCCCTCCGGATATGAGCAGTTCTTC. This sequence encodes CTGRPSGYEQFF.

Notes on this clonotype: No conserved phenylalanine or tryptophan is present at the end of the CDR3, so a read error is the likely explanation. The rearrangement links TRBV11-3 to TRBJ1-6; TRBD1 is a possible D gene (5 bases). Trimming pared 5 bases from V and 7 bases from J, leaving 30 bases between. Germline CDR1 SGHNT, CDR2 YENEEA. The CDR3 consists of 20 residues. CDR3 nucleotides: TGTGCCAGCAGCAAGCACCGGGACGGGGTCTCCACTCGAACAAATTCACCCCTCCACCTT. Its protein is CASSKHRDGVSTRTNSPLHL.

This clonotype was seen ten or more times. This chain connects TRBV20-1 to TRBJ1-4, with TRBD1 matching 8 bases. V trimming: 5 bases; J trimming: 7 bases; junction bases outside the gene matches: 6. CDR1 is DFQATT and CDR2 is SNEGSKA in the germline V gene (reference sequence). This CDR3 comprises 13 residues. CDR3 nucleotide sequence: TGCAGTGCTCTCGACAGGGGCTTTGAAAAACTGTTTTTT. The encoded protein is CSALDRGFEKLFF.

A few counts support this clonotype. The chain's CDR3 is CASSPSVGIHEQYF. CDR3 DNA sequence: TGTGCCAGCAGCCCCTCCGTTGGGATCCACGAGCAGTACTTC. This rearrangement joins TRBV9 to TRBJ2-7; D gene ambiguous. V was shortened by 4 bases and J by 5 bases, with 16 bases between the two germline ends. The CDR3 runs to 14 residues. Germline V gene lookup returns CDR1 SGDLS and CDR2 YYNGEE. The complete variable domain, with remaining parts taken from reference TRBV9 and TRBJ2-7, reads DSGVTQTPKHLITATGQRVTLRCSPRSGDLSVYWYQQSLDQGLQFLIQYYNGEERAKGNILERFSAQQFPDLHSELNLSSLELGDSALYFCASSPSVGIHEQYFGPGTRLTVT.

The table lists this clonotype with many counts. The chain's CDR3 is CASSSRTSGRAGADTQYF. As DNA, the CDR3 is TGTGCCAGCAGCTCCCGGACTAGCGGGAGGGCCGGGGCAGATACGCAGTATTTT. The rearrangement links TRBV11-2 to TRBJ2-3; 15 bases agree with TRBD2. The CDR3 covers 18 residues. CDR1 is SGHAT, CDR2 FQNNGV, per germline. After removal of 4 bases from V and 4 bases from J, the junction contained 9 bases not matched to a gene. The full variable domain, with the rest looked up from reference TRBV11-2 and TRBJ2-3, is EAGVAQSPRYKIIEKRQSVAFWCNPISGHATLYWYQQILGQGPKLLIQFQNNGVVDDSQLPKDRFSAERLKGVDSTLKIQPAKLEDSAVYLCASSSRTSGRAGADTQYFGPGTRLTVL.